This is a list of T cell receptor beta chains from one sample in a study of blood T cell repertoires in COVID-19. Using immunoSEQ multiplex PCR, the repertoire was profiled, and TCRdb retains in-frame clones only, with some absent. The top ten clones hold around a tenth of a sample with over 250,000 clones, around nine tenths of them seen once. Sequencing input: peripheral blood. The receptors here all came from a man in his forties who had recovered from COVID-19. Both conserved end residues are part of each CDR3. The D gene is left open where the match is weak. Clone sizes are given selectively: once, few, many, or a class where the clone is expanded.

CDR3 DNA	CDR3 protein	J gene	clone size	V gene	D gene
TGTGCCAGCAGTTACGGACAGGGGAGTAATGGCTACACCTTC	CASSYGQGSNGYTF	TRBJ1-2	NA	TRBV6-2/TRBV6-3	TRBD1
TGTGCCAGCAGTGAAAGGCGGTCCTACGAGCAGTACTTC	CASSERRSYEQYF	TRBJ2-7	NA	TRBV2	NA
TGTGCCATCAGTGAGCTCTCCGAGGGAGCTGAAGCTTTCTTT	CAISELSEGAEAFF	TRBJ1-1	NA	TRBV10-3	NA
TGTGCCAGCATCTCCGGTAGGGGTAGTGAGGAGCAGTTCTTC	CASISGRGSEEQFF	TRBJ2-1	once	TRBV2	NA
TGTGCCAGCAGCTTTAAGGGCTCGGGGTGGCCCCAGCATTTT	CASSFKGSGWPQHF	TRBJ1-5	few	TRBV11-2	NA
TGTGCCAGCAGCTTAGAGGCTAGCGGGAGTAGCGAGCAGTACTTC	CASSLEASGSSEQYF	TRBJ2-7	NA	TRBV7-8	TRBD2
TGCGCCAGCAGCCAAGCTTTTAGCGGGGAGCTGTTTTTT	CASSQAFSGELFF	TRBJ2-2	NA	TRBV4-1	NA
TGTGCCAGCAGTTCCGGTAGCGGGAATAGAGATACGCAGTATTTT	CASSSGSGNRDTQYF	TRBJ2-3	NA	TRBV27	TRBD2
TGTGCCAGCAGTGACGGACGGGAGGGGTACTACAATGAGCAGTTCTTC	CASSDGREGYYNEQFF	TRBJ2-1	few	TRBV6-4	TRBD2
TGTGCCAGCTCACCAGGACTTAGGAACACTGAAGCTTTCTTT	CASSPGLRNTEAFF	TRBJ1-1	NA	TRBV18	NA
TGTGCCAGCATTATGGCTTACACCTTC	CASIMAYTF	TRBJ1-2	NA	TRBV21-1	NA
TGTGCCAGCTCACCAGGGACAGGGAATCAGCCCCAGCATTTT	CASSPGTGNQPQHF	TRBJ1-5	NA	TRBV18	TRBD1
TGTGCCAGCAGCTTAGCACTAGCGGGTTACACCTACGAGCAGTACTTC	CASSLALAGYTYEQYF	TRBJ2-7	NA	TRBV7-6	TRBD2
TGTGCCAGCAGTGAAAAGGTAGCGGGTTCCCGTTTGGAGCAGTTCTTC	CASSEKVAGSRLEQFF	TRBJ2-1	NA	TRBV2	TRBD2
TGTGCCAGTAGTAGAGGGACAGTGAATGAAAAACTGTTTTTT	CASSRGTVNEKLFF	TRBJ1-4	NA	TRBV19	TRBD1
TGTGCCAGCAGTGTTAGTGGGCCTGCCTACAATGAGCAGTTCTTC	CASSVSGPAYNEQFF	TRBJ2-1	NA	TRBV27	NA
TGTGCCAGCAGCTCAGGGGGACAGCTTAATCGGCCCCAGCATTTT	CASSSGGQLNRPQHF	TRBJ1-5	few	TRBV7-8	TRBD1
TGTGCCAGCAGCTCGACGCGCGGCGGTGAGCAGTTCTTC	CASSSTRGGEQFF	TRBJ2-1	NA	TRBV11-2	NA
TGTGCCTGGAGTGGTTGCAGCGGGAGAGGGAACACTGAAGCTTTCTTT	CAWSGCSGRGNTEAFF	TRBJ1-1	NA	TRBV30	NA
TGTGCCAGTAGTATAAAGAGGAACACTGAAGCTTTCTTT	CASSIKRNTEAFF	TRBJ1-1	NA	TRBV19	NA
TGTGCCATCAGTGAGTCATCAGGCTTCTCTGGAAACACCATATATTTT	CAISESSGFSGNTIYF	TRBJ1-3	NA	TRBV10-3	NA
TGTGCCAGCAGCTTCGCGCGTAGGGGGATCTACGAGCAGTACTTC	CASSFARRGIYEQYF	TRBJ2-7	NA	TRBV5-6	NA
TGTGCCAGCAGTTACTCCAACCCAGGGAGGGATCAGCCCCAGCATTTT	CASSYSNPGRDQPQHF	TRBJ1-5	NA	TRBV6-5	NA
TGTGCCAGCAGCTTAGCTAGCGGGGGGTTTAATGAGCAGTTCTTC	CASSLASGGFNEQFF	TRBJ2-1	NA	TRBV7-2	TRBD2
TGTGCCAGCAGCCAATCACTAGCGGGAGAAGAGACCCAGTACTTC	CASSQSLAGEETQYF	TRBJ2-5	NA	TRBV4-2	TRBD2
TGTGCCAGCAGTTACTCGAAGCTTGGAGGGACCCAGTACTTC	CASSYSKLGGTQYF	TRBJ2-5	NA	TRBV6-2/TRBV6-3	NA
TGTGCCAGCAGTGAATTGAGCGGGGGGGCTTGGACCGGGGAGCTGTTTTTT	CASSELSGGAWTGELFF	TRBJ2-2	once	TRBV6-1	TRBD2
TGTGCCAGCAGCAAAGGGGGATTTGAAGCTTTCTTT	CASSKGGFEAFF	TRBJ1-1	few	TRBV5-5	NA
NA	CASSFGPGLRTGELFF	TRBJ2-2	NA	TRBV7-2	NA
TGCGCCAGCAGCCACGACGGGAATCAGCCCCAGCATTTT	CASSHDGNQPQHF	TRBJ1-5	NA	TRBV5-1	NA
TGTGCCAGCAGTTTAGTTTTCATGGCGACAGGGCTAAACGAGCAGTACTTC	CASSLVFMATGLNEQYF	TRBJ2-7	NA	TRBV27	TRBD1
TGTGCCACCAGCAGAGATTTCCTAGCGGGGGGGAATGAGCAGTTCTTC	CATSRDFLAGGNEQFF	TRBJ2-1	NA	TRBV15	TRBD2
TGTGCCAGCAGCTTAGGGGCCTCTCAAAAACTGTTTTTT	CASSLGASQKLFF	TRBJ1-4	NA	TRBV7-9	NA
TGTGCCAGCTCCCCGCAGGGGACATCTGGAAACACCATATATTTT	CASSPQGTSGNTIYF	TRBJ1-3	NA	TRBV18	NA
TGTGCCAGCAGCTTCTTGAGGGGGCAAGTGAATGAGCAGTTCTTC	CASSFLRGQVNEQFF	TRBJ2-1	NA	TRBV5-5	TRBD1
TGTGCCAGCAGCGTGGCTAGCGGGAGCGGCTACAATGAGCAGTTCTTC	CASSVASGSGYNEQFF	TRBJ2-1	NA	TRBV9	TRBD2
TGTGCCAGCAGCCAAGCGGGACTAGCGGGGCGGCGGGGCAACAATGAGCAGTTCTTC	CASSQAGLAGRRGNNEQFF	TRBJ2-1	NA	TRBV3-1/TRBV3-2	TRBD2
TGTGCCAGCAGTGAAGCGCGGGGTCAAGAGACCCAGTACTTC	CASSEARGQETQYF	TRBJ2-5	few	TRBV2	NA
TGTGCCAGCAGTTACCAATTTTGGACAGGCACGATTACAGATACGCAGTATTTT	CASSYQFWTGTITDTQYF	TRBJ2-3	NA	TRBV6-2/TRBV6-3	TRBD1
TGTGCCAGCAGTTACACCAGCGGGAGGGCCTATACCTACAATGAGCAGTTCTTC	CASSYTSGRAYTYNEQFF	TRBJ2-1	NA	TRBV6-2/TRBV6-3	TRBD2
TGTGCCAGCAGAGGGGACAGAAGCCATACGCAGTATTTT	CASRGDRSHTQYF	TRBJ2-3	NA	TRBV25-1	TRBD1
TGCGCCAGCAGCCAAGAGTCTTTCGGGGGGTGGGATGGCTACACCTTC	CASSQESFGGWDGYTF	TRBJ1-2	NA	TRBV4-3	NA
TGCGCCAGCAGCCAAGGGGGGGTCCTATATGGCTACACCTTC	CASSQGGVLYGYTF	TRBJ1-2	NA	TRBV4-1	NA
TGTGCCAGCAGCCGAGGGGGCGTGAACACTGAAGCTTTCTTT	CASSRGGVNTEAFF	TRBJ1-1	NA	TRBV11-3	TRBD1
TGTGCCTTTGACAGGGGAGATCAGCCCCAGCATTTT	CAFDRGDQPQHF	TRBJ1-5	NA	TRBV30	TRBD1
TGTGCCAGCAGCCAGGGGGCCCTAGCGGGAGGTCCGGGGGAGCAGTTCTTC	CASSQGALAGGPGEQFF	TRBJ2-1	NA	TRBV11-3	TRBD2
TGTGCCAGCAGCCCCTTCGTAGCGGCCTCCCCCCACGAGCAGTACTTC	CASSPFVAASPHEQYF	TRBJ2-7	NA	TRBV7-6	NA
TGTGCCAGTAGTCTGAGGACAGGGAGGGACACCGGGGAGCTGTTTTTT	CASSLRTGRDTGELFF	TRBJ2-2	NA	TRBV19	NA
TGTGCCAGCAGTTGGCTCTCCAGGGGATCCTACAATGAGCAGTTCTTC	CASSWLSRGSYNEQFF	TRBJ2-1	NA	TRBV27	NA
TGTGCCAGCAGCTTAAGGGGACTAGCGGAGTTCTCCTACAATGAGCAGTTCTTC	CASSLRGLAEFSYNEQFF	TRBJ2-1	NA	TRBV7-3	TRBD2
TGTGCCAGCAGCTCCACAGGGTCGGGGCCTAACACTGAAGCTTTCTTT	CASSSTGSGPNTEAFF	TRBJ1-1	NA	TRBV13	NA
TGTGCCAGCACCCCGGGAGGGGGCCAGGGCTACACCTTC	CASTPGGGQGYTF	TRBJ1-2	NA	TRBV27	TRBD1
TGTGCCAGTGGCCTTGAGGGAGGGACCTACAATGAGCAGTTCTTC	CASGLEGGTYNEQFF	TRBJ2-1	once	TRBV7-9	TRBD2
TGCAGTGCTAGTGGGACTAGCGGGGATGTAAATACGCAGTATTTT	CSASGTSGDVNTQYF	TRBJ2-3	NA	TRBV20-1	TRBD2